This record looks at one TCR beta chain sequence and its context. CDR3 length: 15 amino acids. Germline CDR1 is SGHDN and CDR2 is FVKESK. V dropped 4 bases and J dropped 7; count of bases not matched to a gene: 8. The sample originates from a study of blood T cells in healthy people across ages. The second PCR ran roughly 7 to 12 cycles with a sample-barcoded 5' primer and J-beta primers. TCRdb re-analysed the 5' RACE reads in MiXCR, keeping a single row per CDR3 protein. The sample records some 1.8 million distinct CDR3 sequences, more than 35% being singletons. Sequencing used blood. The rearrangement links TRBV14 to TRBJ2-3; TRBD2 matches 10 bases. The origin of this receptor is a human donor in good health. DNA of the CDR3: TGTGCCAGCAGCCTAGCTAGCGGGGGCGGAAATACGCAGTATTTT. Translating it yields CASSLASGGGNTQYF.